Below, 17 T cell receptor beta chains from the same sample are listed, as sequenced in a study of blood T cell repertoires in COVID-19 (dated by TCRdb to 2020 to 2021). The library was generated by the immunoSEQ multiplex PCR assay. TCRdb retrieved this table from immuneACCESS and kept in-frame rearrangements only. Not all clones are present; in checked studies, unresolved V genes account for under half, and no reason is known for the remainder. Here the sample has a few hundred thousand clones; approximately 86% occur a single time. Clones ranked in the top ten supply less than 5% of the sample. Input material: PBMCs or T cells enriched from blood (not recorded which). These receptors were taken from a woman aged 40 to 55 with acute COVID-19.

V is TRBV4-3 and J is TRBJ2-1, with 9 bases lining up with TRBD2. CDR1 is LGHNA and CDR2 is YSLEER in the germline V gene. V lost 5 bases, J lost 2 bases, and 4 bases stayed unmatched. This CDR3 region has 15 residues. The DNA of the CDR3 is TGCGCCAGCAGCTTGGGACTAGCACCCTACAATGAGCAGTTCTTC. Translation gives CASSLGLAPYNEQFF.

The rearrangement joins TRBV28 to TRBJ1-5; the D gene is possibly TRBD1 (6 bases). Looked up from germline, CDR1 is MDHEN and CDR2 is SYDVKM. CDR3 size: 18 residues. The V gene lost 6 bases and the J gene lost 0 bases, with 21 bases spanning the gap. CDR3 in amino acids: CASRNTDRWTDSNQPQHF. DNA of the CDR3: TGTGCCAGCAGGAACACCGACCGATGGACAGATAGCAATCAGCCCCAGCATTTT.

This rearrangement joins TRBV24-1 to TRBJ2-3; D is perhaps TRBD1 (5 bases). Germline V gives CDR1 KGHDR, CDR2 SFDVKD. The CDR3 contains 16 residues. Trimming left V 1 base short and J 9 bases short, with 19 bases between. This chain's CDR3 is CATSDFQGIEARTQYF. The CDR3 coding sequence is TGTGCCACCAGTGATTTTCAGGGAATTGAGGCACGGACGCAGTATTTT.

Here the CDR3 reads CSGSNTGELFF. As DNA, the CDR3 is TGCAGCGGGAGTAACACCGGGGAGCTGTTTTTT. The chain is built from TRBV29-1 and TRBJ2-2; the D is unclear. The ends were cut back, 7 bases at V and 2 bases at J, with 5 bases in the middle. The CDR3 is 11 residues long. Germline V gives CDR1 SQVTM, CDR2 ANQGSEA.

The J gene is TRBJ1-5, the V gene TRBV7-9; the match to TRBD1 covers 7 bases. Losses at the gene ends were 5 bases for V and 1 base for J; bases not matched to a gene: 11. CDR1 is SEHNR and CDR2 is FQNEAQ in the germline V gene (reference sequence). This CDR3 region has 17 residues. CDR3 in amino acids: CASSTWTGGGSNQPQHF. DNA for the CDR3: TGTGCCAGCAGCACCTGGACAGGAGGGGGAAGCAATCAGCCCCAGCATTTT.

The chain recombines TRBV27 with TRBJ1-1; D is uncertain. Deletions cut 0 bases from V and 0 bases from J, with 5 bases between. Germline assignment: CDR1 MNHEY and CDR2 SMNVEV (reference sequence). The CDR3 has 14 residues. CDR3 protein: CASSLSGLNTEAFF. For the CDR3, the DNA is TGTGCCAGCAGTTTATCCGGGTTGAACACTGAAGCTTTCTTT.

This rearrangement joins TRBV19 to TRBJ2-5; 15 bases fit TRBD2. V shed 5 bases, J shed 2 bases, and the junction held 3 bases outside the gene matches. The CDR3 runs 16 residues. CDR1 LNHDA and CDR2 SQIVND come from the germline V gene (reference sequence). The CDR3 DNA sequence: TGTGCCAGTAGTCTCGGACTAGCGGGAGGGCAAGAGACCCAGTACTTC. It is translated as CASSLGLAGGQETQYF.

The V and J genes are TRBV24-1 and TRBJ2-5; TRBD2 matches at 13 bases. Germline V gene sequence: CDR1 KGHDR, CDR2 SFDVKD. The CDR3 runs 19 residues. V shed 4 bases and J 5 bases; nucleotides not matched to a gene: 15. For the CDR3, the DNA is TGTGCCACCAGTGAACTTGGACTAGCGGGAGACGGAGATGGGGAGACCCAGTACTTC. It is translated as CATSELGLAGDGDGETQYF.

The chain has TRBV18 and TRBJ2-6; a weak D match, TRBD2 (5 bases). V lost 1 base and J lost 1, with 5 bases in between. CDR1 is KGHSH and CDR2 is LQKENI in the germline V gene. The CDR3 covers 15 residues. CDR3 sequence: CASSPQRSGANVLTF. CDR3 nucleotide sequence: TGTGCCAGCTCACCACAGCGGTCTGGGGCCAACGTCCTGACTTTC. The full variable domain, its missing parts supplied by reference TRBV18 and TRBJ2-6, is NAGVMQNPRHLVRRRGQEARLRCSPMKGHSHVYWYRQLPEEGLKFMVYLQKENIIDESGMPKERFSAEFPKEGPSILRIQQVVRGDSAAYFCASSPQRSGANVLTFGAGSRLTVL.

The rearrangement uses TRBV5-4 and TRBJ2-3; TRBD2 agrees at 8 bases. This CDR3 is 17 amino acids long. The ends lost 1 base at V and 1 base at J; junction bases unmatched: 8. Germline V gene data show CDR1 as SGHNT and CDR2 as YYREEE (reference sequence). Written as DNA, the CDR3 is TGTGCCAGCAGCTTGTCCCTCCGGGGGGGGCGCACAGATACGCAGTATTTT. Encoded protein: CASSLSLRGGRTDTQYF.

The chain uses TRBV24-1 and TRBJ2-2; D ambiguous. This CDR3 comprises 16 residues. Between the trimmed V and J ends, which lost 4 bases and 3 bases, there was a span of 14 bases. Per germline, CDR1 KGHDR and CDR2 SFDVKD. As DNA, the CDR3 is TGTGCCACCAGTGAACCTGGCATGGAGTACACCGGGGAGCTGTTTTTT. Encoded protein: CATSEPGMEYTGELFF.

The chain carries TRBV24-1 and TRBJ2-1; TRBD2 agrees at 7 bases. V lost 1 base to trimming and J lost 7 bases; unmatched junction nucleotides: 0. The CDR3 has 13 residues. From germline, CDR1 is KGHDR and CDR2 SFDVKD. Here the CDR3 reads CATSDLAGNEQFF. The CDR3 DNA follows: TGTGCCACCAGTGATTTAGCGGGGAATGAGCAGTTCTTC.

The rearrangement joins TRBV19 to TRBJ1-1, with D possibly being TRBD1 (5 bases). The germline gives CDR1 LNHDA, CDR2 SQIVND (reference sequence). V lost 3 bases, J lost 5 bases, and 13 bases lay in between. The CDR3 runs to 14 residues. This CDR3 reads CASSIQGLGTEAFF. The CDR3 DNA sequence: TGTGCCAGTAGTATCCAGGGCCTGGGGACTGAAGCTTTCTTT.

The CDR3 protein is CASSVDPSGSGNEQFF. CDR3 DNA sequence: TGTGCCAGCAGCGTAGACCCTAGCGGGAGTGGAAATGAGCAGTTCTTC. The V and J genes are TRBV9 and TRBJ2-1; 10 nucleotides agree with TRBD2. The CDR3 is made up of 16 amino acids. The V gene end was trimmed by 0 bases and the J gene end by 7 bases; junction bases not matched to a gene: 7. CDR1 is SGDLS and CDR2 is YYNGEE in the germline V gene.

The chain is built from TRBV24-1 and TRBJ2-1, with TRBD2 identical over 7 bases. Per germline, CDR1 KGHDR and CDR2 SFDVKD. V was pared by 10 bases and J by 6 bases, with 8 bases of the junction left unmatched. The CDR3 contains 13 residues. In nucleotides, the CDR3 is TGTGCCACGCAGCGGGACTTTCCCAATGAGCAGTTCTTC. Amino acid sequence: CATQRDFPNEQFF.

The genes are TRBV27 and TRBJ2-5, with 8 positions matching TRBD1. V trimming: 3 bases; J trimming: 6 bases; junction bases outside the gene matches: 21. CDR1 MNHEY and CDR2 SMNVEV come from the germline V gene (reference sequence). CDR3 length: 19 residues. The CDR3 loop reads CASSFIRSGTGSSRKTQYF. Here the CDR3 DNA reads TGTGCCAGCAGTTTTATCCGTTCCGGGACAGGTAGTTCTAGAAAGACCCAGTACTTC.

The rearrangement links TRBV10-2 to TRBJ2-3, with D possibly TRBD2 on 6 matching bases. V was pared by 7 bases and J by 2 bases, with 13 bases between. In germline, CDR1 is WSHSY, CDR2 SAAADI. The CDR3 contains 14 residues. As DNA, the CDR3 is TGCGCCAGCATGGGGACTCTTAACACAGATACGCAGTATTTT. Its translation: CASMGTLNTDTQYF.